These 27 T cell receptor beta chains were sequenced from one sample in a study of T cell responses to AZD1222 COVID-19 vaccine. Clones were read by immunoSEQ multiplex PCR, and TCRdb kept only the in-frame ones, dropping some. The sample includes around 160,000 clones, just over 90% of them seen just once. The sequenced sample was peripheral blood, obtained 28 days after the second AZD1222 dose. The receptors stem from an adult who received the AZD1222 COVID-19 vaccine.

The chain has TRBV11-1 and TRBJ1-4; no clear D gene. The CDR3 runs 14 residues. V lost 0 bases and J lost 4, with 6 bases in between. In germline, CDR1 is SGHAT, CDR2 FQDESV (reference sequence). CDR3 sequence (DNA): TGTGCCAGCAGCTTAGCACAGTATAATGAAAAACTGTTTTTT. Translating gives CASSLAQYNEKLFF.

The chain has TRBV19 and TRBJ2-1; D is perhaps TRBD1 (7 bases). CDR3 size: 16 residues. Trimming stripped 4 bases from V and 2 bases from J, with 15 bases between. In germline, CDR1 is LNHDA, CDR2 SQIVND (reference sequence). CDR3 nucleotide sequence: TGTGCCAGTAGTAGAGGGCAGGGGGGACCCTACAATGAGCAGTTCTTC. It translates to CASSRGQGGPYNEQFF.

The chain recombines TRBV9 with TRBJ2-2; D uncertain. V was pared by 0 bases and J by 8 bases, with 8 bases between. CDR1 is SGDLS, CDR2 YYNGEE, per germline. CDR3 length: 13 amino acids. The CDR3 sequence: CASSVVEEGELFF. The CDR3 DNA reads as TGTGCCAGCAGCGTAGTAGAAGAGGGGGAGCTGTTTTTT.

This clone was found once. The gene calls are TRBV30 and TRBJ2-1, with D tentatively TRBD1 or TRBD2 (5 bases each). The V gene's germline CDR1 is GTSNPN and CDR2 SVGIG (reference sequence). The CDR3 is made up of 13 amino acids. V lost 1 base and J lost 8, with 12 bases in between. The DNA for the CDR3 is TGTGCCTGGAGTGGCCGGGACCCCTATGAGCAGTTCTTC. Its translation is CAWSGRDPYEQFF.

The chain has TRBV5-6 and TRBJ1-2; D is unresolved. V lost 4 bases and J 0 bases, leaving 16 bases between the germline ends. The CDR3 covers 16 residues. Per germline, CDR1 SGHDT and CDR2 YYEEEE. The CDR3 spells CASSQTGLSPNYGYTF. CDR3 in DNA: TGTGCCAGCAGCCAAACCGGGCTTTCGCCTAACTATGGCTACACCTTC.

CDR3 coding DNA: TGTGCCAGCTCAGCCGGAAAGCCTAGCGAATTCTACAATGAGCAGTTCTTC. This sequence encodes CASSAGKPSEFYNEQFF. The chain joins TRBV18 to TRBJ2-1, with D perhaps matching TRBD2 (6 bases). Germline lookup yields CDR1 KGHSH and CDR2 LQKENI. Between the trimmed V and J ends, which lost 5 bases and 3 bases, there was a span of 20 bases. This CDR3 region has 17 residues.

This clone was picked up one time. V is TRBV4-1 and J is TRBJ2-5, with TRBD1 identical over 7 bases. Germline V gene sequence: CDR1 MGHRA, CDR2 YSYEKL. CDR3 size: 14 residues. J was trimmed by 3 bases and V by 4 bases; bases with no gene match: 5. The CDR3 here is CASSRDRKKETQYF. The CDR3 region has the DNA TGCGCCAGCAGCCGGGACAGAAAAAAAGAGACCCAGTACTTC.

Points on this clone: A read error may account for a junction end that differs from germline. CDR3: CASRYSAGQGDEKLFF. DNA of the CDR3: TGTGCCAGCAGATACTCCGCGGGACAGGGGGACGAAAAACTGTTTTTT. This chain links TRBV6-5 with TRBJ1-4, with 11 bases that match TRBD1. CDR3 length: 16 residues. Germline CDR1 and CDR2: MNHEY and SVGAGI.

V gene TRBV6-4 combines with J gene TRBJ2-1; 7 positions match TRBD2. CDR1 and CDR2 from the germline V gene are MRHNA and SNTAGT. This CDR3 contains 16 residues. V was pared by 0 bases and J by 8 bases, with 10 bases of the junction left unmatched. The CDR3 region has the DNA TGTGCCAGCAGTGACTCTCCGGCCGGGGGAGGGGATGAGCAGTTCTTC. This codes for CASSDSPAGGGDEQFF.

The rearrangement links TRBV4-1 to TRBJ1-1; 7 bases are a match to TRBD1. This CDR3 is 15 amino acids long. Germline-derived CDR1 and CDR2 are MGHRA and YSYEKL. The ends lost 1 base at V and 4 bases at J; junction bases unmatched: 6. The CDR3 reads CASSQAPGGPTEAFF. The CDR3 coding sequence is TGCGCCAGCAGCCAAGCCCCAGGGGGTCCCACTGAAGCTTTCTTT.

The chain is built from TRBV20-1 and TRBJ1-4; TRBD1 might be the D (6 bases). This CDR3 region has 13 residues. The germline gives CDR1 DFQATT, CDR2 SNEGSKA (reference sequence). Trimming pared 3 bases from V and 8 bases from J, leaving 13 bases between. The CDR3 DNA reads TGCAGTGCTAGTACAGGGTCGGGCGAAAAACTGTTTTTT. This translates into CSASTGSGEKLFF.

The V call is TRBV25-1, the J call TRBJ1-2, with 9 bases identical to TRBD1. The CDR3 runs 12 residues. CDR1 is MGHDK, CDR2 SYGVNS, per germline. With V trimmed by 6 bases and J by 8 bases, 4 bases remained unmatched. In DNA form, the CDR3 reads TGTGCCAGCAGCAGGACAGGGGTCGGCTACACCTTC. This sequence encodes CASSRTGVGYTF.

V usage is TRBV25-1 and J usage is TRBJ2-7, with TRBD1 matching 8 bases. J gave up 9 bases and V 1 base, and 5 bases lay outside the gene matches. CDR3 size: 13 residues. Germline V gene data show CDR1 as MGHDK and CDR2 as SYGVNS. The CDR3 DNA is TGTGCCAGCAGTGAATCGGGGACAGGTCGGCAGTACTTC. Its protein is CASSESGTGRQYF.

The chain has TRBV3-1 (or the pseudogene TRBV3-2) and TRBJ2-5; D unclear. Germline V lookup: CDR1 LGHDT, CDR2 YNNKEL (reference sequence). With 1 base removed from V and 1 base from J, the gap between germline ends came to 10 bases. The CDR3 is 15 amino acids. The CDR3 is CASSQGVLSQETQYF. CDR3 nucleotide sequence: TGTGCCAGCAGCCAAGGCGTTCTCTCCCAAGAGACCCAGTACTTC.

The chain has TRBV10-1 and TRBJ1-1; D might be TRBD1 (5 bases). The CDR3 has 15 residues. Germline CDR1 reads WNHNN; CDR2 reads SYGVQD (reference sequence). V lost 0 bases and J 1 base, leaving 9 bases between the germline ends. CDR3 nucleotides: TGCGCCAGCAGTGAGTCCGGCAGGGAGAACACTGAAGCTTTCTTT. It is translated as CASSESGRENTEAFF.

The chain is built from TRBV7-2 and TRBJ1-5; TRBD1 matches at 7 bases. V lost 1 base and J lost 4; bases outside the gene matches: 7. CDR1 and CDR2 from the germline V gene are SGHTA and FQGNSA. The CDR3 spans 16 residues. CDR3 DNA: TGTGCCAGCAGCTTAGGGGAGGGGGCTGGGAATCAGCCCCAGCATTTT. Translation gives CASSLGEGAGNQPQHF.

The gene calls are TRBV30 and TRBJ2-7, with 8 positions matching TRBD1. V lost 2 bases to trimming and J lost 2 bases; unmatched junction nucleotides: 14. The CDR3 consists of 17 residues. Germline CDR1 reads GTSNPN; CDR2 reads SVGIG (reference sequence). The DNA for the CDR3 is TGTGCCTGGAGTTCCTATAGAGGACAGGGCGGACCCTACGAGCAGTACTTC. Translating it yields CAWSSYRGQGGPYEQYF.

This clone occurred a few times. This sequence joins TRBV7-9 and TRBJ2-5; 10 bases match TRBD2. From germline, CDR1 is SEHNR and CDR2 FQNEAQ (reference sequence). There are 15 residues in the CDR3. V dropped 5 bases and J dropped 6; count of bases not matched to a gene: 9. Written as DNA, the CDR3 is TGTGCCAGCAGCAAAGGAAGCGGGGGGGCCCAGACCCAGTACTTC. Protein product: CASSKGSGGAQTQYF.

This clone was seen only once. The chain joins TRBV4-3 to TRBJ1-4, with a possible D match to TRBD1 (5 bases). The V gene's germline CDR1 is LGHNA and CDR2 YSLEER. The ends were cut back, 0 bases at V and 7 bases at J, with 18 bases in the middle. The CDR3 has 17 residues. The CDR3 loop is CASSQDRAMRGGEKLFF. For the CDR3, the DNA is TGCGCCAGCAGCCAAGATCGGGCGATGAGGGGAGGTGAAAAACTGTTTTTT.

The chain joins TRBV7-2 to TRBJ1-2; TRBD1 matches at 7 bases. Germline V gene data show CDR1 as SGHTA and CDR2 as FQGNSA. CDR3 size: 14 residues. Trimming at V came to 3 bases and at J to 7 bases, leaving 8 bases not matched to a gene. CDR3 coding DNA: TGTGCCAGCAGCTTTTCGACAGGGAATAGTGGCTACACCTTC. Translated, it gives CASSFSTGNSGYTF.

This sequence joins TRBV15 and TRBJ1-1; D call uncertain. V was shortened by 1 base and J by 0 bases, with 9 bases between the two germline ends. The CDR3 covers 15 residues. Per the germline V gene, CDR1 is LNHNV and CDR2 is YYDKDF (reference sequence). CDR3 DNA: TGTGCCACCAGCAGAGCGGCGGATATGAACACTGAAGCTTTCTTT. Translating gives CATSRAADMNTEAFF.

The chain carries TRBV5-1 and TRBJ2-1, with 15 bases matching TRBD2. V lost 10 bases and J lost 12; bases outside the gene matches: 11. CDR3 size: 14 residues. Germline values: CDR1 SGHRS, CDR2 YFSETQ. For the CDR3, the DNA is TGCGCCGGTCGGACTAGCGGGGGGGCCATTGGGCAGTTCTTC. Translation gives CAGRTSGGAIGQFF.

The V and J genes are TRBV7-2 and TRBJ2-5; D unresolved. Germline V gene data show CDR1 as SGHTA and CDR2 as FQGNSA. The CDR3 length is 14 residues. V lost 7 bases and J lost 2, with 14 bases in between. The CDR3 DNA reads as TGTGCCAGCACCCTTATGGGGTCTCAAGAGACCCAGTACTTC. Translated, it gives CASTLMGSQETQYF. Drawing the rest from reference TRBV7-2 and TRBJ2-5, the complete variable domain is GAGVSQSPSNKVTEKGKDVELRCDPISGHTALYWYRQSLGQGLEFLIYFQGNSAPDKSGLPSDRFSAERTGGSVSTLTIQRTQQEDSAVYLCASTLMGSQETQYFGPGTRLLVL.

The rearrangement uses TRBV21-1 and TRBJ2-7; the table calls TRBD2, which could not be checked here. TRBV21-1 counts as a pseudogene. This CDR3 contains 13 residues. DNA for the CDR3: TGTGCCAGCAGCAAACTAGCGGGTTACGAGCAGTACTTC. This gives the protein CASSKLAGYEQYF.

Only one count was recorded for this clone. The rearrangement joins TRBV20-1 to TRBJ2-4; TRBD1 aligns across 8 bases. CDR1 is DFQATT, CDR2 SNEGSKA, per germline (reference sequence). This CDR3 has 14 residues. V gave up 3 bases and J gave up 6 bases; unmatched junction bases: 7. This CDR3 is CSASPDRERNIQYF. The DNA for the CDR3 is TGCAGTGCTAGTCCGGACAGGGAGAGAAACATTCAGTACTTC.

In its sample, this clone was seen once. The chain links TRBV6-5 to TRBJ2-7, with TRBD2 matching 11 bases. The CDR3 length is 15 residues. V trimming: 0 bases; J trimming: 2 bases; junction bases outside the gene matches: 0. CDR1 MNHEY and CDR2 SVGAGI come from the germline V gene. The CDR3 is CASSYSSGGAYEQYF. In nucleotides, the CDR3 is TGTGCCAGCAGTTACTCTAGCGGGGGGGCCTACGAGCAGTACTTC.

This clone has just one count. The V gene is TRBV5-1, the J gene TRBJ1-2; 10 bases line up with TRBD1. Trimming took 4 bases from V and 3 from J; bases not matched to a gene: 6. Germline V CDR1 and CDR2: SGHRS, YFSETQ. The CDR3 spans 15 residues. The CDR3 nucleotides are TGCGCCAGCAGCGTTCCCGGGACAGGGGACTATGGCTACACCTTC. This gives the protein CASSVPGTGDYGYTF.